Listed here are 18 T cell receptor beta chains from one sample, sequenced in a study of post-analysis software for immune sequencing data. Study-wide results and caveats: Roughly five TRBV segments appeared more often in patients than in controls, and TRBV5-6, TRBV5-1 and TRBV20-1 were among these.

Carried by the TCR beta cDNA libraries were unique molecular identifiers. TCRdb analysed the PCR reads with MiXCR anew, one entry per CDR3 protein. This table holds 750,000 to 950,000 distinct CDR3 sequences, roughly 58% found once. These receptors have no known antigen. The source material was blood. The receptors derive from a girl aged 5-17 years with multiple sclerosis.

The V and J genes are TRBV7-8 and TRBJ2-5; possibly TRBD1 or TRBD2 for D (5 bases each). The germline V gene encodes CDR1 SGHVS and CDR2 FQNEAQ. The CDR3 runs 14 residues. The V and J ends lost 1 base and 6 bases respectively, with 12 bases between them. The CDR3 DNA sequence: TGTGCCAGCAGCTTAGTGGTCGTGGGACAGACCCAGTACTTC. It is translated as CASSLVVVGQTQYF. Combining the CDR3 with reference TRBV7-8 and TRBJ2-5 gives the whole variable domain GAGVSQSPRYKVAKRGQDVALRCDPISGHVSLFWYQQALGQGPEFLTYFQNEAQLDKSGLPSDRFFAERPEGSVSTLKIQRTQQEDSAVYLCASSLVVVGQTQYFGPGTRLLVL.

This chain joins TRBV20-1 and TRBJ2-7; D is possibly TRBD2 (6 bases). V lost 4 bases, J lost 1 base, and 17 bases lay in between. This CDR3 contains 15 residues. Germline assignment: CDR1 DFQATT and CDR2 SNEGSKA (reference sequence). The CDR3 loop reads CSANSDYPSSYEQYF. The CDR3 DNA sequence: TGCAGTGCTAATTCGGACTACCCCTCATCCTACGAGCAGTACTTC.

The CDR3 loop is CASRTGPVSGANVLTF. The CDR3 nucleotides are TGTGCCAGCAGGACAGGGCCCGTCTCTGGGGCCAACGTCCTGACTTTC. The chain recombines TRBV6-1 with TRBJ2-6; TRBD1 matches at 7 bases. The V segment lost 6 bases and the J segment 0 bases; nucleotides outside the gene matches: 5. The length of the CDR3 is 16 residues. Per germline, CDR1 MNHNS and CDR2 SASEGT.

The J gene is TRBJ1-6, the V gene TRBV11-2, with D uncertain. Germline CDR1 and CDR2: SGHAT and FQNNGV. Trimming stripped 3 bases from V and 16 bases from J, with 13 bases between. This CDR3 has 12 amino acids. The chain's CDR3 is CASSFDTYKLHF. CDR3 bases: TGTGCCAGCAGCTTCGACACGTATAAACTCCACTTT. The variable domain in full, with the rest retrieved from reference TRBV11-2 and TRBJ1-6, is EAGVAQSPRYKIIEKRQSVAFWCNPISGHATLYWYQQILGQGPKLLIQFQNNGVVDDSQLPKDRFSAERLKGVDSTLKIQPAKLEDSAVYLCASSFDTYKLHFGNGTRLTVT.

This sequence joins TRBV11-2 and TRBJ1-2; D gene unclear. Between the trimmed V and J ends, which lost 0 bases and 3 bases, there was a span of 14 bases. The CDR3 covers 16 residues. In germline, CDR1 is SGHAT, CDR2 FQNNGV. CDR3 nucleotide sequence: TGTGCCAGCAGCTTAGATGGGCGGGATCACTACTATGGCTACACCTTC. Its protein is CASSLDGRDHYYGYTF.

This clonotype was observed a handful of times. V is TRBV20-1 and J is TRBJ2-1, with 7 positions matching TRBD2. The CDR3 length is 15 residues. Germline V CDR1 and CDR2: DFQATT, SNEGSKA (reference sequence). The ends lost 4 bases at V and 9 bases at J; junction bases unmatched: 15. CDR3 residues: CSAISGPEGGSEQFF. The CDR3 bases are TGCAGTGCTATATCCGGGCCAGAGGGCGGGAGTGAGCAGTTCTTC.

This clonotype has just a few counts. V usage is TRBV7-6 and J usage is TRBJ2-7; TRBD2 aligns across 13 bases. Germline CDR1 SGHVS, CDR2 FNYEAQ. The CDR3 is 16 amino acids. V dropped 5 bases and J dropped 7; count of bases not matched to a gene: 11. CDR3 protein: CASSRTSGRGSWEQYF. CDR3 bases: TGTGCCAGCAGCCGGACTAGCGGGAGAGGGTCGTGGGAGCAGTACTTC.

This clonotype showed up just a few times. Here the CDR3 reads CASSLSAAGSYEQYF. The CDR3 DNA follows: TGCGCCAGCAGCTTGAGCGCCGCTGGTTCCTACGAGCAGTACTTC. The chain employs TRBV5-1 and TRBJ2-7; D not certain. This CDR3 region has 15 residues. Germline CDR1 is SGHRS and CDR2 is YFSETQ. V gave up 1 base and J gave up 1 base, with 12 bases separating them.

The CDR3 nucleotides read TGTGCCAGCAGTTTTCGGGGGCAGGCCTACGAGCAGTACTTC. Protein product: CASSFRGQAYEQYF. V usage is TRBV12-3 or TRBV12-4 and J usage is TRBJ2-4; D possibly matches TRBD1 or TRBD2 (6 bases each). The DNA end favors TRBJ2-7, so the J call may be wrong. The CDR3 has 14 amino acids.

This clonotype was detected only a few times. V gene TRBV29-1 combines with J gene TRBJ1-1, with D perhaps TRBD1 (5 bases). Germline V gene lookup returns CDR1 SQVTM and CDR2 ANQGSEA. V was clipped by 6 bases and J by 3 bases, with 14 bases between them. The CDR3 has 13 residues. The DNA of the CDR3 is TGCAGCGTACTCATCCAGGGCTACACTGAAGCTTTCTTT. It specifies CSVLIQGYTEAFF.

This chain joins TRBV6-2 or TRBV6-3 and TRBJ2-6, with TRBD1 as a possible D gene (6 bases). CDR3 length: 14 residues. V lost 11 bases and J 1 base, leaving 12 bases between the germline ends. Per germline, CDR1 MNHEY and CDR2 SVGEGT. The DNA of the CDR3 is TGTGCCTGCCAGGGGCAATCTGGGGCCAACGTCCTGACTTTC. It yields the protein CACQGQSGANVLTF.

The rearrangement links TRBV20-1 to TRBJ1-2; the D is unclear. Trimming removed 0 bases at V and 4 bases at J, with 3 bases between. Germline V gives CDR1 DFQATT, CDR2 SNEGSKA (reference sequence). The CDR3 is 11 amino acids. The CDR3 nucleotides are TGCAGTGCTAGAGACACCTATGGCTACACCTTC. Amino acid sequence: CSARDTYGYTF.

This chain joins TRBV12-5 and TRBJ2-7; TRBD1 matches at 11 bases. The ends lost 2 bases at V and 6 bases at J; junction bases unmatched: 12. The CDR3 consists of 17 residues. Germline V gives CDR1 LGHNT, CDR2 FRNRAP. In nucleotides, the CDR3 is TGTGCTAGTGGTTTGACCCACACCGGGACAGGGGGTTTCGAGCAGTACTTC. Its translation is CASGLTHTGTGGFEQYF.

The V gene is TRBV10-3, the J gene TRBJ2-1, with no clear D. This CDR3 region has 12 residues. Germline V gives CDR1 ENHRY, CDR2 SYGVKD. V lost 4 bases and J lost 5, with 6 bases in between. The CDR3: CAISAGDNEQFF. The DNA for the CDR3 is TGTGCCATCAGTGCTGGAGACAATGAGCAGTTCTTC.

This clonotype was seen a few times. The chain uses TRBV4-1 and TRBJ2-7; TRBD2 might be the D (6 bases). The ends were cut back, 1 base at V and 2 bases at J, with 9 bases in the middle. In germline, CDR1 is MGHRA, CDR2 YSYEKL. This CDR3 comprises 14 residues. DNA of the CDR3: TGCGCCAGCAGCCAAGTCGGGAGTGCCTACGAGCAGTACTTC. It is translated as CASSQVGSAYEQYF.

This chain uses TRBV5-1 with TRBJ2-1; 13 bases agree with TRBD2. There are 16 residues in the CDR3. Unmatched junction bases numbered 8, after V lost 1 base and J lost 10 bases. Germline CDR1 is SGHRS and CDR2 is YFSETQ. The CDR3 sequence: CASSLFGLAGVDEQFF. The CDR3 coding sequence is TGCGCCAGCAGCTTGTTCGGACTAGCGGGGGTGGACGAGCAGTTCTTC.

V gene TRBV5-1 combines with J gene TRBJ2-1, with 8 bases matching TRBD1. This CDR3 spans 15 amino acids. Germline lookup yields CDR1 SGHRS and CDR2 YFSETQ. With 0 bases clipped from V and 7 bases from J, the junction kept 6 bases outside the gene matches. CDR3 region: CASSLVETGGNEQFF. In DNA, the CDR3 is TGCGCCAGCAGCTTGGTTGAAACAGGGGGAAATGAGCAGTTCTTC.

The rearrangement links TRBV20-1 to TRBJ2-5; TRBD2 aligns across 8 bases. J was trimmed by 5 bases and V by 0 bases; bases with no gene match: 5. The CDR3 spans 14 residues. Germline values: CDR1 DFQATT, CDR2 SNEGSKA (reference sequence). The CDR3 protein is CSARDGGRTETQYF. CDR3 coding DNA: TGCAGTGCTAGAGACGGCGGGAGGACGGAGACCCAGTACTTC.